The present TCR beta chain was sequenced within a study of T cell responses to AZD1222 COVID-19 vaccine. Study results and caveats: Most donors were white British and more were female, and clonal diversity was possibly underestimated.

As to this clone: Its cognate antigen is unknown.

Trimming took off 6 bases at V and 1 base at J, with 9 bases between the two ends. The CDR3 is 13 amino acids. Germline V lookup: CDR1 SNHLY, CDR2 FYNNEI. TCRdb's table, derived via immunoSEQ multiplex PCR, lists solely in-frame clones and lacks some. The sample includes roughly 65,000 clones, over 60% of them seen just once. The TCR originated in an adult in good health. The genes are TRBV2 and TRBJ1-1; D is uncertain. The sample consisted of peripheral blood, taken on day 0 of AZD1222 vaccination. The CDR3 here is CASRLLENTEAFF. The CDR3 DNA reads TGTGCCAGCAGGTTACTAGAGAACACTGAAGCTTTCTTT.